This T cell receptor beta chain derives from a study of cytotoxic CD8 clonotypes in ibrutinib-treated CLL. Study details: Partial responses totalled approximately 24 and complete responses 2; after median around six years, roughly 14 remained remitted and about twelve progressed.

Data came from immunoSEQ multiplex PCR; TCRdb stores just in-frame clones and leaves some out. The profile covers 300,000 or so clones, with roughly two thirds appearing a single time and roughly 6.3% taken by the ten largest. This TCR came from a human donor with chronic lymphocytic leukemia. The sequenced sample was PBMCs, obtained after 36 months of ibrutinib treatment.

The CDR3 protein is CASSFSVRQPQHF. The CDR3 region has the DNA TGTGCCAGCAGTTTCTCCGTACGGCAGCCCCAGCATTTT. This rearrangement joins TRBV27 to TRBJ1-5; D is unclear. Germline-derived CDR1 and CDR2 are MNHEY and SMNVEV (reference sequence). This CDR3 comprises 13 residues. V was clipped by 3 bases and J by 7 bases, with 10 bases between them.